This T cell receptor (beta chain) was captured in a study of T-cell reconstitution after alpha-beta-depleted transplantation in children. Germline CDR1 reads SGHTA; CDR2 reads FQGTGA. The V end was cut by 3 bases, the J end by 1 base, with 9 bases between. The CDR3 is 14 amino acids. This clonotype appeared a few times. It was with unique molecular identifiers that the TCRbeta library was prepared. MiXCR, applied by TCRdb to the PCR reads, yields one record per CDR3 protein. The sample consists of 360,000 or so distinct CDR3 sequences, about 20% of them appearing once. Sequencing was performed on PBMCs from the stem cell graft donor, taken from the stem cell graft. This chain connects TRBV7-3 to TRBJ1-1, with D possibly matching TRBD1 (6 bases). The clonotype originates from a human donor who donated a stem cell graft to a child with acute myeloid leukemia. The CDR3 bases are TGTGCCAGCAGCTTGGACAGAGCGAACACTGAAGCTTTCTTT. Encoded protein: CASSLDRANTEAFF.